The following is a T cell receptor (beta chain) sequence with its context. As yet, its antigen is unknown. The record originates from a study of CXCR3-negative and CXCR3-positive naive CD8 T cells. The study's findings and limits: Naive subsets displayed similar surface CD5, and TCR strength was inferred from TRB CDR3 properties. CXCR3 expression dropped partially after cryopreservation, and most assays relied on fresh PBMCs. TRBV-TRBJ usage matched between naive CXCR3-negative and CXCR3-positive cells but not between memory cells.

The TRB libraries of cDNA were built by UMI-labeled 5' RACE. Using the 5' RACE reads, TCRdb records one entry per CDR3 protein without DNA. Recorded for this sample: about 40,000 distinct CDR3 sequences. Germline V gene lookup returns CDR1 SGHAT and CDR2 FQNNGV. The CDR3 contains 13 residues. The source is a human donor in good health. Some clones in this sample may be carry-over from other donors' samples. V and J are TRBV11-2 and TRBJ2-3. The sequenced sample consisted of memory CD8+ T cells from blood. CDR3 amino acids: CASSLNPTDTQYF. Together with reference TRBV11-2 and TRBJ2-3, the CDR3 gives the full variable domain: EAGVAQSPRYKIIEKRQSVAFWCNPISGHATLYWYQQILGQGPKLLIQFQNNGVVDDSQLPKDRFSAERLKGVDSTLKIQPAKLEDSAVYLCASSLNPTDTQYFGPGTRLTVL.